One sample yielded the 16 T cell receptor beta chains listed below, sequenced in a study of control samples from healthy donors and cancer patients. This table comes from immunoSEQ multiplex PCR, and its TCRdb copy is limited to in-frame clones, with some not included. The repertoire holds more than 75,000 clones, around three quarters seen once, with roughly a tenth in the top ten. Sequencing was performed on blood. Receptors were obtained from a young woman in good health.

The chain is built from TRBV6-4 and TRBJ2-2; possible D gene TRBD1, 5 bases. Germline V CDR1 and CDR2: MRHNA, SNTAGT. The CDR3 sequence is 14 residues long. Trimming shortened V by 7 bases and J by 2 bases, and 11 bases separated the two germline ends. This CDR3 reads CASTSDSNTGELFF. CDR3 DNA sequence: TGTGCCAGCACCAGCGACAGTAACACCGGGGAGCTGTTTTTT.

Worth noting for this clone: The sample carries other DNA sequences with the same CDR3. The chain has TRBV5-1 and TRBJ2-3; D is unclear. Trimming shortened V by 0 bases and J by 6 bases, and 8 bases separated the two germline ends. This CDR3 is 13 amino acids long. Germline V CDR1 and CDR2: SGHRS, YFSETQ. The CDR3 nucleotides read TGCGCCAGCAGCTTGGTTTTAAGCGATACGCAGTATTTT. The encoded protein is CASSLVLSDTQYF. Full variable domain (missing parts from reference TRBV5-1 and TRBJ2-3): KAGVTQTPRYLIKTRGQQVTLSCSPISGHRSVSWYQQTPGQGLQFLFEYFSETQRNKGNFPGRFSGRQFSNSRSEMNVSTLELGDSALYLCASSLVLSDTQYFGPGTRLTVL.

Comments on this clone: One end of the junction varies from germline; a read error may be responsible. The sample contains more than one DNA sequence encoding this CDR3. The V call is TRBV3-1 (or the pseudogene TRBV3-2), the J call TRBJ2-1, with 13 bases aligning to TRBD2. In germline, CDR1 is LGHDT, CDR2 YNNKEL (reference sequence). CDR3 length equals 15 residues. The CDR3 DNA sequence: TGTGCCAGCAGGACGACTAGCGGGGGGTTCAATGAACAGTTCTTC. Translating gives CASRTTSGGFNEQFF.

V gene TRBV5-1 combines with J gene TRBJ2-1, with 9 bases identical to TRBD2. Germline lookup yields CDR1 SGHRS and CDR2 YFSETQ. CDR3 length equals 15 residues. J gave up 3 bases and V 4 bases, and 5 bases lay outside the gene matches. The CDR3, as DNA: TGCGCCAGCAGCGCTAGCGGGGAAATCTACAATGAGCAGTTCTTC. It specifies CASSASGEIYNEQFF.

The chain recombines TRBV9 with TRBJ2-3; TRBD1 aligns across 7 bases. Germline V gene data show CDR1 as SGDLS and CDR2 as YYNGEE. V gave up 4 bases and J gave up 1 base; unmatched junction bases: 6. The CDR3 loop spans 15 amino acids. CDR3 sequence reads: CASSYQGGRTDTQYF. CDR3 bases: TGTGCCAGCAGCTACCAAGGGGGCCGCACAGATACGCAGTATTTT.

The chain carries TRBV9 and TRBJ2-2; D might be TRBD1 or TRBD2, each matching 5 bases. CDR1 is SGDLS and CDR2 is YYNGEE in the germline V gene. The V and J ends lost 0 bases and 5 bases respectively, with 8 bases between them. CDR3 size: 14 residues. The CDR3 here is CASSVGGGTGELFF. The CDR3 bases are TGTGCCAGCAGCGTAGGGGGCGGGACCGGGGAGCTGTTTTTT.

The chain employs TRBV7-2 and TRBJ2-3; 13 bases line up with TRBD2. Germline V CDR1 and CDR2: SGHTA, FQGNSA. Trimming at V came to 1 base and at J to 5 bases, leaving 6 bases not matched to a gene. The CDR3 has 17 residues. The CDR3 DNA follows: TGTGCCAGCAGCTTAGGGCTACTAGCGGGGGGGCTAGATACGCAGTATTTT. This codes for CASSLGLLAGGLDTQYF.

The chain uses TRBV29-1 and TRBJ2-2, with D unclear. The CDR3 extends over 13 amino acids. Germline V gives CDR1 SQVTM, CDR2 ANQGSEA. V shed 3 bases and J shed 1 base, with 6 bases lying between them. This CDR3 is CSVDILNTGELFF. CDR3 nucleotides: TGCAGCGTTGACATACTGAACACCGGGGAGCTGTTTTTT.

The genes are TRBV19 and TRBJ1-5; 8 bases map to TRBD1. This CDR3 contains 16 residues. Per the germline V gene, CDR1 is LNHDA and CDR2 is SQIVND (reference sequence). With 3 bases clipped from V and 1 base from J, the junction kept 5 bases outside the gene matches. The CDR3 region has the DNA TGTGCCAGTAGTATTCAGGGGGCGGTAAGCAATCAGCCCCAGCATTTT. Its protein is CASSIQGAVSNQPQHF.

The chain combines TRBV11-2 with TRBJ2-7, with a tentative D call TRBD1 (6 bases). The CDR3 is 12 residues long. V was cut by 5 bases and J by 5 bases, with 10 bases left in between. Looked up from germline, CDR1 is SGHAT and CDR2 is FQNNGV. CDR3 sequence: CASSGRGNEQYF. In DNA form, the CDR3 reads TGTGCCAGCAGCGGAAGGGGGAACGAGCAGTACTTC.

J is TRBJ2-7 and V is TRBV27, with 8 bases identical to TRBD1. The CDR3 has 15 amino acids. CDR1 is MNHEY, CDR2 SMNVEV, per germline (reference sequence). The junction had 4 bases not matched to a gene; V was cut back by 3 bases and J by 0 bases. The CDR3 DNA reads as TGTGCCAGCAGTTTTCAGGGGGCTCCCTCCTACGAGCAGTACTTC. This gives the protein CASSFQGAPSYEQYF.

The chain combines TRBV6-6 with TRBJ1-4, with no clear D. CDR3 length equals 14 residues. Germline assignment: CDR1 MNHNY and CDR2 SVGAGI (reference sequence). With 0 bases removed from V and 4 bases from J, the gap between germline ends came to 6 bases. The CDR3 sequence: CASSYSAVNEKLFF. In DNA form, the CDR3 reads TGTGCCAGCAGTTACTCGGCAGTTAATGAAAAACTGTTTTTT.

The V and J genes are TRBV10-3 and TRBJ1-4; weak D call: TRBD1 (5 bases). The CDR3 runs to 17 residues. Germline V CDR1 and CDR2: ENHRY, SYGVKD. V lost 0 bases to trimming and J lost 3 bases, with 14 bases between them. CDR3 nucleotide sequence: TGTGCCATCAGTGAGTCGAGCCGAGGGGCGGCTAATGAAAAACTGTTTTTT. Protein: CAISESSRGAANEKLFF.

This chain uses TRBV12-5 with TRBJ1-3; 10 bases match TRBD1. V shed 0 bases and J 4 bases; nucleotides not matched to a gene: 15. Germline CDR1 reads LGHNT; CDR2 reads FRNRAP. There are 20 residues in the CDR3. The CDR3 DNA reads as TGTGCTAGTGGTTTGGTACCCGGGACAGGGGACTATGGGCGGGGAAACACCATATATTTT. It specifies CASGLVPGTGDYGRGNTIYF.

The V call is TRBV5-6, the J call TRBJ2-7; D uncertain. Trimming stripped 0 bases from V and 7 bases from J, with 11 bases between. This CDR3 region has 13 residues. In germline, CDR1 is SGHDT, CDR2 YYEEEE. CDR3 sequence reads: CASSLARKKEQYF. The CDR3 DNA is TGTGCCAGCAGCTTGGCTAGGAAAAAGGAGCAGTACTTC.

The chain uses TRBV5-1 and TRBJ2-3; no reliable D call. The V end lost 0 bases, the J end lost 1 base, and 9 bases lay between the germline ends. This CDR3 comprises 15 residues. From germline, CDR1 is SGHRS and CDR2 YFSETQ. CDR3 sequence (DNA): TGCGCCAGCAGCTTGGACGTGTCAGGCACAGATACGCAGTATTTT. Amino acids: CASSLDVSGTDTQYF.